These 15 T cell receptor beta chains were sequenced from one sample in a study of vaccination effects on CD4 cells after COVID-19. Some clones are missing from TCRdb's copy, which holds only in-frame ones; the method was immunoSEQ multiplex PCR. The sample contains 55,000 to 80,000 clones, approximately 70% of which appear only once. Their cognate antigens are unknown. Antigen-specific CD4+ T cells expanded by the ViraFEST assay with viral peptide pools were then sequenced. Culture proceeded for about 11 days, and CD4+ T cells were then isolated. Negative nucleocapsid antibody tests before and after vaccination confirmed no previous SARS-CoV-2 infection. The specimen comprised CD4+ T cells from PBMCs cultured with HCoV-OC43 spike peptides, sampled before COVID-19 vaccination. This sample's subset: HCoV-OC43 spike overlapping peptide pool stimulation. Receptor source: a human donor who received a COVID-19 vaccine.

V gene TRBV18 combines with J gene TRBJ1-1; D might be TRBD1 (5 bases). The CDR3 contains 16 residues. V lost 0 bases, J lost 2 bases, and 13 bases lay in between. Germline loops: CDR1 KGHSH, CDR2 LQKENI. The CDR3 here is CASSPPGGGGNTEAFF. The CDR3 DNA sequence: TGTGCCAGCTCACCACCGGGCGGGGGGGGAAACACTGAAGCTTTCTTT.

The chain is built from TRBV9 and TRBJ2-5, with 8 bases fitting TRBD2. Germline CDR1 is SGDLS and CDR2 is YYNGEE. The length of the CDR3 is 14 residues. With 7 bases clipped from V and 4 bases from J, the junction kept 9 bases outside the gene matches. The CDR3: CASSKTGGSETQYF. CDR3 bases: TGTGCCAGCTCTAAAACGGGGGGGTCAGAGACCCAGTACTTC.

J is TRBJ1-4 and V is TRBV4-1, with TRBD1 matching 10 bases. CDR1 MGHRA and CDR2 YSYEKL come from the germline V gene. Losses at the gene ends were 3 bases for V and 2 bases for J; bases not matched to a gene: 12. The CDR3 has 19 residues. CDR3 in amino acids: CASSQGVEDRGQTNEKLFF. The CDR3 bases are TGCGCCAGCAGCCAGGGGGTGGAAGACAGGGGGCAGACTAATGAAAAACTGTTTTTT.

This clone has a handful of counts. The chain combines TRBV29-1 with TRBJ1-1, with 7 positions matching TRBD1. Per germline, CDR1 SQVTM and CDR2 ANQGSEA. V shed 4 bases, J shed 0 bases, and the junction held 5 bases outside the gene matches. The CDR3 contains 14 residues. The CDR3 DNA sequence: TGCAGCGTTGCTACAGGGGTAATGAACACTGAAGCTTTCTTT. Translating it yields CSVATGVMNTEAFF.

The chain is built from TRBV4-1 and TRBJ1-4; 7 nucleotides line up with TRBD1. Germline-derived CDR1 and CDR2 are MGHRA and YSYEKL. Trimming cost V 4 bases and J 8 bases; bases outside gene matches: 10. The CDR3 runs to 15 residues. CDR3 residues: CASSLPDRDNEKLFF. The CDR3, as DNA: TGCGCCAGCAGCCTACCCGACAGGGATAACGAAAAACTGTTTTTT.

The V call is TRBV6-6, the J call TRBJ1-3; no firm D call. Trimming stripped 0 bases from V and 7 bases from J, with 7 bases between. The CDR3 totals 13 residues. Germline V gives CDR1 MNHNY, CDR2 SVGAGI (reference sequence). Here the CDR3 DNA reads TGTGCCAGCAGTTACTCCGGAGACAACACCATATATTTT. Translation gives CASSYSGDNTIYF.

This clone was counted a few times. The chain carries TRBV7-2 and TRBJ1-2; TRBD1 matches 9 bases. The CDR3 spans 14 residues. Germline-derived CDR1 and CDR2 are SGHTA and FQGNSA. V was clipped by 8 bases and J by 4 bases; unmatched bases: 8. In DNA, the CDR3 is TGTGCCAGCTTTCCGGGACAGGGTAGCTATGGCTACACCTTC. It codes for CASFPGQGSYGYTF.

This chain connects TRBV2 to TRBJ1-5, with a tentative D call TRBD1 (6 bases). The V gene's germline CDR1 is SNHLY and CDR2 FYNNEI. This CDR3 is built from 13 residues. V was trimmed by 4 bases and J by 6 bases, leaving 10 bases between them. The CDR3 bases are TGTGCCAGCAGTGGAGGACAGCCTCAGCCCCAGCATTTT. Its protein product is CASSGGQPQPQHF.

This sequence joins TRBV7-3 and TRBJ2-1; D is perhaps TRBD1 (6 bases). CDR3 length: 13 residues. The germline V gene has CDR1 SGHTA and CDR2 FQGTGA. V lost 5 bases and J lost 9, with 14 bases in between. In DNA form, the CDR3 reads TGTGCCAGCAGCCCCGACAGGTCAACTGAGCAGTTCTTC. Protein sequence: CASSPDRSTEQFF.

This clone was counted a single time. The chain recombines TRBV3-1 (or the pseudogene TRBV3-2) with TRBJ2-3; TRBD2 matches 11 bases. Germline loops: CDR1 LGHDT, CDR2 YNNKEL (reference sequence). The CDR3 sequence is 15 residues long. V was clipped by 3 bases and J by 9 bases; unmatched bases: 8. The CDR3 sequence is CASSHSGGARVTQYF. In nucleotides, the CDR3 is TGTGCCAGCAGCCATAGCGGGGGGGCCCGGGTGACGCAGTATTTT.

This chain's CDR3 is CASEPGHSSYEQYV. The CDR3 DNA is TGTGCCAGCGAGCCGGGACACAGCTCCTACGAGCAGTACGTC. The genes are TRBV6-5 and TRBJ2-7; the D gene is possibly TRBD1 (6 bases). Germline V CDR1 and CDR2: MNHEY, SVGAGI. CDR3 size: 14 residues. V was pared by 8 bases and J by 0 bases, with 14 bases between.

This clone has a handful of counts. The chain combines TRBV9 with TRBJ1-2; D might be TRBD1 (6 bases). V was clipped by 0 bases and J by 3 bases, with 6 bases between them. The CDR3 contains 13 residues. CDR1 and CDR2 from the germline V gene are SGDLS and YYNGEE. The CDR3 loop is CASSVDRDYGYTF. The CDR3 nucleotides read TGTGCCAGCAGCGTAGACAGGGACTATGGCTACACCTTC.

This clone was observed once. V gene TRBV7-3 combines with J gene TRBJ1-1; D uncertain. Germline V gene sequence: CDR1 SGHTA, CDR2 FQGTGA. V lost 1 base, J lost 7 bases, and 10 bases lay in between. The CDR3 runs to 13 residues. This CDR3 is CASSLNSGREAFF. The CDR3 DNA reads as TGTGCCAGCAGCTTAAATTCGGGCCGTGAAGCTTTCTTT.

Here the CDR3 reads CATSDSQGEKLFF. DNA of the CDR3: TGTGCCACCAGTGACTCACAGGGGGAAAAACTGTTTTTT. This chain links TRBV24-1 with TRBJ1-4; 7 bases line up with TRBD1. CDR1 is KGHDR, CDR2 SFDVKD, per germline. The CDR3 is 13 amino acids. The V segment lost 4 bases and the J segment 8 bases; nucleotides outside the gene matches: 3.

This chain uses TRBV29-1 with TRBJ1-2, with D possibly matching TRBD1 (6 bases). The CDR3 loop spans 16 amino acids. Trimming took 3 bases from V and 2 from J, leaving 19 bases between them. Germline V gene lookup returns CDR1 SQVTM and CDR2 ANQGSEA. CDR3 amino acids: CSVERQGPKTNYGYTF. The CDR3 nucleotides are TGCAGCGTTGAGAGGCAGGGGCCCAAAACCAACTATGGCTACACCTTC.